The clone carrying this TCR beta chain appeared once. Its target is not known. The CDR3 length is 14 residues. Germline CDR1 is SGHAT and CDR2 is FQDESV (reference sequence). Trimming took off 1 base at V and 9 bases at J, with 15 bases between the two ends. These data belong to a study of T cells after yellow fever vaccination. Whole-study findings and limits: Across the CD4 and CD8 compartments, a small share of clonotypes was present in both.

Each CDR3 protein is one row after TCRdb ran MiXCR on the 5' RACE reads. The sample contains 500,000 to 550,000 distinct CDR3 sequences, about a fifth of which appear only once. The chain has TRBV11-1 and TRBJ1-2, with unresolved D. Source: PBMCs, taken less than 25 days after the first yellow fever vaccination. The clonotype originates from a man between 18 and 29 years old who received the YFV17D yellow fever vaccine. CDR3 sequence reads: CASSLVNPSGSYTF. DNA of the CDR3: TGTGCCAGCAGCTTAGTGAATCCTTCGGGGAGCTACACCTTC.